Here is one T cell receptor beta chain with its context. Its antigen remains unidentified. V was trimmed by 5 bases and J by 5 bases, leaving 16 bases between them. Germline loops: CDR1 MNHEY, CDR2 SMNVEV (reference sequence). The CDR3 has 16 amino acids. The sample originates from a study of a mutant IDH1 vaccine in newly diagnosed glioma. About the research overall: Those enrolled had earlier been treated with radiotherapy, temozolomide, or both, mostly both.

Time point denoted: week 47, end of study. All doses held 300 ug of mutant IDH1 20-mer peptide, with topical imiquimod. Sequencing was performed with immunoSEQ multiplex PCR; in TCRdb, only in-frame clones are kept and a portion is missing. The sample shows some 40,000 clones, around 75% of them seen only once. The chain uses TRBV27 and TRBJ2-6; the D gene is possibly TRBD2 (6 bases). The material was PBMCs, obtained from a glioma patient whose treatment included an IDH1 peptide vaccine. The TCR sequence derives from a man aged 35-49 years with glioma. The CDR3: CASSPGSTLWANVLTF. CDR3 bases: TGTGCCAGCAGTCCCGGGAGCACCCTCTGGGCCAACGTCCTGACTTTC.